One sample yielded the 25 T cell receptor beta chains listed below, sequenced in a study of T cell repertoires in aging, cancer and after chemotherapy. Peripheral blood genomic DNA, not sorted cells or RNA, was the template. TRB rearrangements spanning V, D and J were amplified using mixed TRB-A/B primers. TCRdb re-derived calls from the multiplex PCR reads in MiXCR, one entry per CDR3 protein. The sample has about 10,000 distinct CDR3 sequences, approximately 40% seen once. Sequenced: blood. These receptor sequences come from a human donor in good health.

By share, this clonotype counts as medium-sized. This chain uses TRBV19 with TRBJ2-3; the match to TRBD2 covers 11 bases. The germline V gene encodes CDR1 LNHDA and CDR2 SQIVND (reference sequence). The CDR3 has 19 amino acids. V dropped 5 bases and J dropped 2; count of bases not matched to a gene: 15. In DNA form, the CDR3 reads TGTGCCAGTAGTCTAGTTGGACTAGCGGGCCGTACGAACACAGATACGCAGTATTTT. This codes for CASSLVGLAGRTNTDTQYF.

In this sample, this clonotype turned up a few times. V and J are TRBV6-6 and TRBJ2-1; D is unclear. Deletions cut 0 bases from V and 2 bases from J, with 5 bases between. The CDR3 is made up of 14 amino acids. Germline values: CDR1 MNHNY, CDR2 SVGAGI (reference sequence). DNA of the CDR3: TGTGCCAGCAGTTACTCGGAGACCTACAATGAGCAGTTCTTC. Its protein is CASSYSETYNEQFF.

There are a few counts of this clonotype. The chain uses TRBV27 and TRBJ2-7; D possibly corresponds to TRBD2 (5 bases). Germline V CDR1 and CDR2: MNHEY, SMNVEV (reference sequence). This CDR3 is 14 amino acids long. Trimming pared 0 bases from V and 3 bases from J, leaving 9 bases between. The CDR3 here is CASSLSGGGYEQYF. As DNA, the CDR3 is TGTGCCAGCAGTTTATCAGGAGGAGGCTACGAGCAGTACTTC.

The gene calls are TRBV12-3 or TRBV12-4 and TRBJ1-2, with a tentative D call TRBD1 (5 bases). Trimming pared 4 bases from V and 7 bases from J, leaving 19 bases between. The CDR3 loop spans 15 amino acids. The chain's CDR3 is CASSYGLGRSAGYTF. DNA for the CDR3: TGTGCCAGCAGTTATGGCCTGGGACGGTCGGCTGGCTACACCTTC.

The chain has TRBV5-6 and TRBJ2-7; D possibly corresponds to TRBD1 (6 bases). V was trimmed by 0 bases and J by 7 bases, leaving 20 bases between them. CDR3 size: 16 residues. Germline loops: CDR1 SGHDT, CDR2 YYEEEE. DNA for the CDR3: TGTGCCAGCAGCTTGGCCTCTCGACAGGCCTACAATGAGCAGTACTTC. Amino acid sequence: CASSLASRQAYNEQYF.

This chain joins TRBV20-1 and TRBJ2-7; the match to TRBD1 covers 8 bases. Per germline, CDR1 DFQATT and CDR2 SNEGSKA (reference sequence). This CDR3 contains 12 residues. V lost 4 bases and J lost 3; bases outside the gene matches: 2. The CDR3 region is CSATGGGYEQYF. As DNA, the CDR3 is TGCAGTGCTACAGGGGGCGGCTACGAGCAGTACTTC.

The chain is built from TRBV27 and TRBJ2-7; 7 bases are a match to TRBD2. This CDR3 contains 13 residues. Trimming at V came to 6 bases and at J to 2 bases, leaving 4 bases not matched to a gene. Per germline, CDR1 MNHEY and CDR2 SMNVEV (reference sequence). CDR3 in DNA: TGTGCCAGCAGGCGGAGCGGGACCTACGAGCAGTACTTC. Translation: CASRRSGTYEQYF.

This clonotype was recorded once. The chain recombines TRBV12-3 or TRBV12-4 with TRBJ2-5, with D possibly being TRBD2 (5 bases). V was cut by 7 bases and J by 3 bases, with 12 bases left in between. The CDR3 covers 13 residues. CDR3 protein: CASTDRGKETQYF. CDR3 coding DNA: TGTGCCAGCACTGACCGGGGAAAAGAGACCCAGTACTTC.

The chain is built from TRBV18 and TRBJ2-3, with D hard to call. V dropped 8 bases and J dropped 2 bases, with 8 bases sitting between them. Germline V gene lookup returns CDR1 KGHSH and CDR2 LQKENI. The CDR3 extends over 12 amino acids. This CDR3 reads CASTQDTDTQYF. The DNA of the CDR3 is TGTGCCAGCACCCAGGACACAGATACGCAGTATTTT.

The J gene is TRBJ2-2, the V gene TRBV6-5; no reliable D call. Trimming left V 6 bases short and J 8 bases short, with 13 bases between. Germline CDR1 and CDR2: MNHEY and SVGAGI. The CDR3 totals 13 residues. The CDR3 region is CASREPSAGELFF. The CDR3 region has the DNA TGTGCCAGCAGGGAACCATCGGCGGGGGAGCTGTTTTTT.

This clonotype counts as medium-sized. V and J are TRBV29-1 and TRBJ2-7, with TRBD1 matching over 8 bases. The germline V gene has CDR1 SQVTM and CDR2 ANQGSEA. The CDR3 consists of 13 residues. The V and J ends lost 7 bases and 3 bases, in that order; junction bases with no gene match: 8. In nucleotides, the CDR3 is TGCAGCGGAGCGCATGGACAGGGCTACGAGCAGTACTTC. Protein: CSGAHGQGYEQYF.

The rearrangement uses TRBV4-3 and TRBJ2-7; D not certain. Germline values: CDR1 LGHNA, CDR2 YSLEER. Trimming took 0 bases from V and 0 from J, leaving 6 bases between them. This CDR3 is built from 14 residues. The CDR3 DNA is TGCGCCAGCAGCCAAGATGCTACCTCCTACGAGCAGTACTTC. Translated, it gives CASSQDATSYEQYF.

The genes are TRBV27 and TRBJ1-5; 7 positions agree with TRBD1. The CDR3 spans 13 residues. Trimming at V came to 4 bases and at J to 6 bases, leaving 3 bases not matched to a gene. Germline V gives CDR1 MNHEY, CDR2 SMNVEV (reference sequence). CDR3 in DNA: TGTGCCAGCAGTTCTAGGGGGCGTCAGCCCCAGCATTTT. Amino acid sequence: CASSSRGRQPQHF.

The chain links TRBV12-3 or TRBV12-4 to TRBJ2-7; D is undetermined. Between the trimmed V and J ends, which lost 2 bases and 5 bases, there was a span of 4 bases. The CDR3 contains 11 residues. DNA for the CDR3: TGTGCCAGCAGTTTAAGCCACGAGCAGTACTTC. Amino acids: CASSLSHEQYF.

This chain joins TRBV6-5 and TRBJ1-1; D is possibly TRBD1 (5 bases). CDR1 and CDR2 (germline): MNHEY, SVGAGI. V lost 5 bases and J lost 7, with 14 bases in between. The length of the CDR3 is 13 residues. In DNA, the CDR3 is TGTGCCAGCAGTGAAGCCACGACAGATGAAGCTTTCTTT. Amino acid sequence: CASSEATTDEAFF.

This rearrangement joins TRBV7-2 to TRBJ1-5, with TRBD1 as a possible D gene (6 bases). The CDR3 is 15 amino acids. V gave up 7 bases and J gave up 7 bases, with 20 bases separating them. Germline-derived CDR1 and CDR2 are SGHTA and FQGNSA. The DNA for the CDR3 is TGTGCCAGCACCCCGACAGGACCCCCCAACCAGCCCCAGCATTTT. The encoded protein is CASTPTGPPNQPQHF.

The chain is built from TRBV6-5 and TRBJ1-1, with no clear D. The ends were cut back, 3 bases at V and 1 base at J, with 15 bases in the middle. The CDR3 is 16 residues long. CDR1 and CDR2 from the germline V gene are MNHEY and SVGAGI. The CDR3 bases are TGTGCCAGCAGTTATTCAGCCATGAGATCGAACACTGAAGCTTTCTTT. Encoded protein: CASSYSAMRSNTEAFF.

This clonotype was observed a few times. This CDR3 is CATATGKDTDTQYF. CDR3 coding DNA: TGTGCCACCGCGACAGGGAAGGACACAGATACGCAGTATTTT. V is TRBV19 and J is TRBJ2-3; TRBD1 agrees at 7 bases. The CDR3 loop spans 14 amino acids. Trimming removed 10 bases from V and 2 bases from J; junction bases left unmatched: 9. Per germline, CDR1 LNHDA and CDR2 SQIVND (reference sequence).

The CDR3 is CASTPKGKNTGELFF. CDR3 sequence (DNA): TGTGCCAGCACCCCCAAGGGGAAGAACACCGGGGAGCTGTTTTTT. J is TRBJ2-2 and V is TRBV12-3 or TRBV12-4, with a weak D call TRBD1 (5 bases). The CDR3 is 15 amino acids. V gave up 7 bases and J gave up 1 base, with 13 bases separating them.

The gene calls are TRBV5-4 and TRBJ1-1; 7 nucleotides align to TRBD1. The germline CDR1 and CDR2 sequences are SGHNT and YYREEE (reference sequence). J was trimmed by 5 bases and V by 0 bases; bases with no gene match: 4. The CDR3 runs to 14 residues. The CDR3 bases are TGTGCCAGCAGCTTGGGGAGGGGGCAAACTGAAGCTTTCTTT. Encoded protein: CASSLGRGQTEAFF.

This clonotype occurred a few times. The rearrangement links TRBV27 to TRBJ2-3, with D possibly being TRBD1 (7 bases). Germline CDR1 reads MNHEY; CDR2 reads SMNVEV (reference sequence). Trimming stripped 0 bases from V and 3 bases from J, with 10 bases between. The CDR3 is made up of 15 amino acids. The CDR3 sequence is CASSLSQGRTDTQYF. The DNA for the CDR3 is TGTGCCAGCAGTTTATCACAGGGGAGGACAGATACGCAGTATTTT.

The rearrangement joins TRBV6-5 to TRBJ1-6; 7 nucleotides agree with TRBD1. V gave up 0 bases and J gave up 5 bases; unmatched junction bases: 10. The CDR3 consists of 18 residues. CDR1 MNHEY and CDR2 SVGAGI come from the germline V gene. The CDR3 DNA reads TGTGCCAGCAGTTACTCTTTGCCAGGGGGGACGGATAATTCACCCCTCCACTTT. Amino acid sequence: CASSYSLPGGTDNSPLHF.

This clonotype has a handful of counts. The chain has TRBV5-4 and TRBJ1-1; possibly TRBD1 for D (5 bases). The CDR3 covers 17 residues. Deletions cut 0 bases from V and 5 bases from J, with 20 bases between. The germline V gene has CDR1 SGHNT and CDR2 YYREEE (reference sequence). CDR3 bases: TGTGCCAGCAGCTTGGCCGGAATAAGGGGTAGGGGAACTGAAGCTTTCTTT. Amino acid sequence: CASSLAGIRGRGTEAFF. Together with reference TRBV5-4 and TRBJ1-1, the CDR3 gives the full variable domain: ETGVTQSPTHLIKTRGQQVTLRCSSQSGHNTVSWYQQALGQGPQFIFQYYREEENGRGNFPPRFSGLQFPNYSSELNVNALELDDSALYLCASSLAGIRGRGTEAFFGQGTRLTVV.

J is TRBJ1-2 and V is TRBV27; D is possibly TRBD1 (5 bases). The CDR3 sequence is 13 residues long. With 5 bases removed from V and 3 bases from J, the gap between germline ends came to 10 bases. Germline values: CDR1 MNHEY, CDR2 SMNVEV (reference sequence). CDR3: CASSTRGDYGYTF. CDR3 coding DNA: TGTGCCAGCAGTACCCGAGGGGACTATGGCTACACCTTC.

Only a few counts were recorded for this clonotype. The rearrangement uses TRBV5-4 and TRBJ2-1; 14 nucleotides line up with TRBD2. The CDR3 is made up of 15 amino acids. Germline trimming cut 3 bases from V and 9 bases from J; bases unmatched to any gene: 5. The germline CDR1 and CDR2 sequences are SGHNT and YYREEE (reference sequence). CDR3 protein: CASSWGLAGAGEQFF. CDR3 in DNA: TGTGCCAGCAGCTGGGGACTAGCGGGAGCCGGTGAGCAGTTCTTC.